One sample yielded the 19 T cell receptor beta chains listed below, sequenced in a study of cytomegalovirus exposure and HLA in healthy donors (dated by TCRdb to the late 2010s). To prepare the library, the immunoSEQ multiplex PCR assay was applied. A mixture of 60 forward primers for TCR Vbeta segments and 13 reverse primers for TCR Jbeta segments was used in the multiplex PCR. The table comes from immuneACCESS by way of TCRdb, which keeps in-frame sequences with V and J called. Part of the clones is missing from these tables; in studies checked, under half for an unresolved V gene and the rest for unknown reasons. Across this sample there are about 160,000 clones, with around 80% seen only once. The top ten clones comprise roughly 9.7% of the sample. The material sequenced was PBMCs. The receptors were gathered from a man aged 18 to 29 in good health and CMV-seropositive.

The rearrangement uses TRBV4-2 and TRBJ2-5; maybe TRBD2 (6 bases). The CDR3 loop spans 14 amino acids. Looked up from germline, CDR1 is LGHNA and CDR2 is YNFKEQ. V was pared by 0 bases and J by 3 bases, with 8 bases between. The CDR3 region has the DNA TGTGCCAGCAGCCAAGAGCCGGGGGAAGAGACCCAGTACTTC. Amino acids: CASSQEPGEETQYF.

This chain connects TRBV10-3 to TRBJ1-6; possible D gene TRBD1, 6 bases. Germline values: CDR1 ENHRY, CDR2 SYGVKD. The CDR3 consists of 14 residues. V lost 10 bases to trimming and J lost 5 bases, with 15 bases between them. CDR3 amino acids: CASAGVVNNSPLHF. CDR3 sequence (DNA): TGTGCCAGCGCAGGGGTTGTCAATAATTCACCCCTCCACTTT.

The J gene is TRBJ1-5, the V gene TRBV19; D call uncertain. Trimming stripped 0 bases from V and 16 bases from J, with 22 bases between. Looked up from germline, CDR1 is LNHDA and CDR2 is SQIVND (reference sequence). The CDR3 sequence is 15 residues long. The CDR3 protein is CASSIEARQWVSIHF. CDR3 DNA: TGTGCCAGTAGTATAGAGGCCCGACAATGGGTTTCTATTCATTTT.

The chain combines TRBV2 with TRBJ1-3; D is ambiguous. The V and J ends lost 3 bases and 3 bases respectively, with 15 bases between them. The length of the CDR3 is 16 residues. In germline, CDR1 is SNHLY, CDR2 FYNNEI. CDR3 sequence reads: CASSERGVELGNTIYF. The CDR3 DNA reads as TGTGCCAGCAGTGAGCGTGGAGTAGAACTTGGAAACACCATATATTTT.

DNA of the CDR3: TGCGCCAGCAGCCAAGTAGGGGGTGAGCAGTTCTTC. As protein: CASSQVGGEQFF. This rearrangement joins TRBV4-1 to TRBJ2-1; possibly TRBD1 for D (6 bases). The germline CDR1 and CDR2 sequences are MGHRA and YSYEKL. Trimming shortened V by 1 base and J by 9 bases, and 7 bases separated the two germline ends. The length of the CDR3 is 12 residues.

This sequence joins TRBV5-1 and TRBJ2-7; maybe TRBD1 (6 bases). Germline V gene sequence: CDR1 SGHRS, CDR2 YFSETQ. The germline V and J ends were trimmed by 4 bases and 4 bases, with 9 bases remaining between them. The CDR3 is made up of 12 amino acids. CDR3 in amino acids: CASSMDSYEQYF. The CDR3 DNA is TGCGCCAGCAGCATGGACAGTTACGAGCAGTACTTC. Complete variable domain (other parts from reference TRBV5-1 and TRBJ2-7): KAGVTQTPRYLIKTRGQQVTLSCSPISGHRSVSWYQQTPGQGLQFLFEYFSETQRNKGNFPGRFSGRQFSNSRSEMNVSTLELGDSALYLCASSMDSYEQYFGPGTRLTVT.

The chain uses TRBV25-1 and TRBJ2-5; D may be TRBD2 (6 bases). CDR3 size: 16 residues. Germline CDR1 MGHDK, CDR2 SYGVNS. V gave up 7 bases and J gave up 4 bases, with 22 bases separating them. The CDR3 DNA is TGTGCCAGCACCCCGGGGGTATTGTGGGGTGGAGAGACCCAGTACTTC. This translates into CASTPGVLWGGETQYF. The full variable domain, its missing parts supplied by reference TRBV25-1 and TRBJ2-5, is EADIYQTPRYLVIGTGKKITLECSQTMGHDKMYWYQQDPGMELHLIHYSYGVNSTEKGDLSSESTVSRIRTEHFPLTLESARPSHTSQYLCASTPGVLWGGETQYFGPGTRLLVL.

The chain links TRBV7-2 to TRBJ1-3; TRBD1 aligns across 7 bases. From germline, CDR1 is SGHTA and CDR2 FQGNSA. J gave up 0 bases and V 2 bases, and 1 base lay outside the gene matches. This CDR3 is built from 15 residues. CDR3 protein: CASSLTGDSGNTIYF. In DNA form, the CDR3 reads TGTGCCAGCAGCTTAACAGGGGACTCTGGAAACACCATATATTTT.

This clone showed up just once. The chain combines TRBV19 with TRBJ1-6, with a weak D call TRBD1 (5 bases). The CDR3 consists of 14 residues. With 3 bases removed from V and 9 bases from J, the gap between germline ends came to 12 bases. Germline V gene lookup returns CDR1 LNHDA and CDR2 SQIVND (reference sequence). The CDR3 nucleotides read TGTGCCAGTAGTATGGGAGGGGTGAGTTCACCCCTCCACTTT. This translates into CASSMGGVSSPLHF.

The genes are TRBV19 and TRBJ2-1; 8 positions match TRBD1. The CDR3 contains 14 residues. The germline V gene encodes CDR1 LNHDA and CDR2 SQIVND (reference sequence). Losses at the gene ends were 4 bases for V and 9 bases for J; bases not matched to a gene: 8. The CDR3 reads CASSKETGDGEQFF. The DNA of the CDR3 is TGTGCCAGTAGTAAAGAGACAGGGGACGGTGAGCAGTTCTTC.

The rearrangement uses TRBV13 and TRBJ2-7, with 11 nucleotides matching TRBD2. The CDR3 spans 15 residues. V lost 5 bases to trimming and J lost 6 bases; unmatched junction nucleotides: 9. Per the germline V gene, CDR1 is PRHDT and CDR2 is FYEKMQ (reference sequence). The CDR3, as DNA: TGTGCCAGCAGCCAAACTGGACTAGCGGGCCGCGAGCAGTACTTC. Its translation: CASSQTGLAGREQYF.

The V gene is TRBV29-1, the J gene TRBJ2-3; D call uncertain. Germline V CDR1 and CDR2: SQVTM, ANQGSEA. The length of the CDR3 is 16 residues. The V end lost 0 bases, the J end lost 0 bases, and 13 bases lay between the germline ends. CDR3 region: CSVEDRYSRSTDTQYF. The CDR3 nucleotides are TGCAGCGTTGAAGATCGTTACAGCCGTAGCACAGATACGCAGTATTTT.

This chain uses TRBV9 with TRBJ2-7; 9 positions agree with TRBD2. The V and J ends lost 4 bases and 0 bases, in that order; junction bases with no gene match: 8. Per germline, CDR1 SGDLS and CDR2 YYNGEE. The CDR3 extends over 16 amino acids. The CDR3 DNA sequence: TGTGCCAGCAGCCCCCCGGAGCGGGAGGCCTCCTACGAGCAGTACTTC. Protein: CASSPPEREASYEQYF.

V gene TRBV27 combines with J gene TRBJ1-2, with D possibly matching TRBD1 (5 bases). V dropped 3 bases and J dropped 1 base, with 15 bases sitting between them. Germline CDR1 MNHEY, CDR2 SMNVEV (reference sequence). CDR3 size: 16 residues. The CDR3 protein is CASSLGGGRGNYGYTF. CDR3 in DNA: TGTGCCAGCAGTTTGGGAGGAGGGAGGGGTAACTATGGCTACACCTTC.

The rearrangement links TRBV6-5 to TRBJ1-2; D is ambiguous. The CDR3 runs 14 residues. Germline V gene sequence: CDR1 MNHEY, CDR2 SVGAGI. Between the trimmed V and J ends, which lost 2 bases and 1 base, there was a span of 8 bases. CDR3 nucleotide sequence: TGTGCCAGCAGTTACGGACTCGGTAACTATGGCTACACCTTC. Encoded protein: CASSYGLGNYGYTF.

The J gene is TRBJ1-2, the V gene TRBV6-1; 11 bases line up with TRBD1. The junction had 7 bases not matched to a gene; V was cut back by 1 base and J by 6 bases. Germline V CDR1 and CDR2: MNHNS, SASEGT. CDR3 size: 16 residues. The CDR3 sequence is CASSEGGTGGYNGYTF. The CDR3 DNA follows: TGTGCCAGCAGTGAAGGGGGGACAGGGGGTTACAATGGCTACACCTTC.

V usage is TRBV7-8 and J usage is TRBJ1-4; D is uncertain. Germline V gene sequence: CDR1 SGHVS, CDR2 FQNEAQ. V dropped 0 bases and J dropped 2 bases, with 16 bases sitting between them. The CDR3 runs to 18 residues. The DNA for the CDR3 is TGTGCCAGCAGCTTAGCTGCTCTTCGGGGTTACACTAATGAAAAACTGTTTTTT. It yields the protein CASSLAALRGYTNEKLFF. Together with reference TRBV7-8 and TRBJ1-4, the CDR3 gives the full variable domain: GAGVSQSPRYKVAKRGQDVALRCDPISGHVSLFWYQQALGQGPEFLTYFQNEAQLDKSGLPSDRFFAERPEGSVSTLKIQRTQQEDSAVYLCASSLAALRGYTNEKLFFGSGTQLSVL.

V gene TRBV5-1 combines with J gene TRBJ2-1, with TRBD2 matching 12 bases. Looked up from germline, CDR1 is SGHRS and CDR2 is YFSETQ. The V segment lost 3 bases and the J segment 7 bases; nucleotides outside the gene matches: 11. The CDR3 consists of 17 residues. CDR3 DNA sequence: TGCGCCAGCAGCTGGACCGGCCTAGCGGGAGGGCCGAATGAGCAGTTCTTC. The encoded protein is CASSWTGLAGGPNEQFF. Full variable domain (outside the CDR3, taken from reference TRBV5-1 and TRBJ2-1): KAGVTQTPRYLIKTRGQQVTLSCSPISGHRSVSWYQQTPGQGLQFLFEYFSETQRNKGNFPGRFSGRQFSNSRSEMNVSTLELGDSALYLCASSWTGLAGGPNEQFFGPGTRLTVL.

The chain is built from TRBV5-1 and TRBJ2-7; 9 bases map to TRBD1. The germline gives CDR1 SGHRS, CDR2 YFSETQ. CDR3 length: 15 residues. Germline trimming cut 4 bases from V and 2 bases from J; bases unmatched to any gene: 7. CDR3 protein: CASSPRTGEPYEQYF. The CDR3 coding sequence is TGCGCCAGCAGCCCCCGGACAGGGGAGCCCTACGAGCAGTACTTC.